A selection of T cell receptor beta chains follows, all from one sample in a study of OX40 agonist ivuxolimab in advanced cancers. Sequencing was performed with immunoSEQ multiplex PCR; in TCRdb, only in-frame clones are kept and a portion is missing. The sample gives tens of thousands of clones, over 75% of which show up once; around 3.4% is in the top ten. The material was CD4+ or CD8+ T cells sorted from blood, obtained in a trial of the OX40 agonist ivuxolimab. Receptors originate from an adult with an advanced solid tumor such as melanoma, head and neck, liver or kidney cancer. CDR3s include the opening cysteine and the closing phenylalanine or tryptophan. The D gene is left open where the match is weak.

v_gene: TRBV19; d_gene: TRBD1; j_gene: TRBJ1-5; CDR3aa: CASSMDRGWGYSNQPQHF; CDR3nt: TGTGCCAGTAGTATGGACAGGGGGTGGGGTTATAGCAATCAGCCCCAGCATTTT
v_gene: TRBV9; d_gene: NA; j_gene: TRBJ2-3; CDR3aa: CASSVSTDTQYF; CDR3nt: TGTGCCAGCAGCGTATCTACAGATACGCAGTATTTT
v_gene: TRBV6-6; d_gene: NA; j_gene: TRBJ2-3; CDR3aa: CASSYTHYEGYF; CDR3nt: TGTGCCAGCAGTTACACACACTACGAGGGGTATTTT
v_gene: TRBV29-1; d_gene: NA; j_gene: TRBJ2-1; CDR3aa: CSVLPQGFEQFF; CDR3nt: TGCAGCGTTCTACCCCAGGGTTTTGAGCAGTTCTTC
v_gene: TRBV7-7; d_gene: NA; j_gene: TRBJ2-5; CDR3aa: CASSLGLATGAETQYF; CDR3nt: TGTGCTAGCAGCTTAGGGCTAGCGACCGGGGCAGAGACCCAGTACTTC
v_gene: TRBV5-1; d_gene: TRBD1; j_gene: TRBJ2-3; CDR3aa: CASSSRDRASTDTQYF; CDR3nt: TGCGCCAGCAGCTCCCGGGACAGGGCTTCCACAGATACGCAGTATTTT
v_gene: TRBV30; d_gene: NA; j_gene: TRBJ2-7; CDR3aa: CAWSRGRAHYEQYF; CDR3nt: TGTGCCTGGAGTAGGGGCCGTGCTCACTACGAGCAGTACTTC
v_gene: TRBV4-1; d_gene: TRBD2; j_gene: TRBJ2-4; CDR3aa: CASSQGRAAGGSKNIQYF; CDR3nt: TGCGCCAGCAGCCAAGGTCGGGCAGCGGGAGGGTCCAAAAACATTCAGTACTTC
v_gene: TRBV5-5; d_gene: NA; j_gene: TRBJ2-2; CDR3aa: CASSLGVGELFF; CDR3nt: TGTGCCAGCAGCTTGGGGGTCGGGGAGCTGTTTTTT
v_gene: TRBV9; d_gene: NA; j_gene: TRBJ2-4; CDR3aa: CASSVGEDKNIQYF; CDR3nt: TGTGCCAGCAGCGTAGGGGAGGACAAAAACATTCAGTACTTC
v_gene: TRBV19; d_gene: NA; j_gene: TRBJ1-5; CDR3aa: CASRLDFSNQPQHF; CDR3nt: TGTGCCAGTAGATTAGATTTCTCCAATCAGCCCCAGCATTTT
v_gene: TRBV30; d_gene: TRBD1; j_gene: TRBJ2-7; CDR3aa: CAWSTTGSDEQYF; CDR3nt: TGTGCCTGGAGTACGACAGGGTCGGACGAGCAGTACTTC
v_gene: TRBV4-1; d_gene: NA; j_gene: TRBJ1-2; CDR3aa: CASSQVWDNYGYTF; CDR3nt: TGCGCCAGCAGCCAAGTCTGGGACAATTATGGCTACACCTTC
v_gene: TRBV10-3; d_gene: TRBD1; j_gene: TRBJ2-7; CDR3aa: CASQGQGAEVEQYF; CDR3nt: TGTGCCAGTCAAGGACAGGGGGCCGAGGTCGAGCAGTACTTC
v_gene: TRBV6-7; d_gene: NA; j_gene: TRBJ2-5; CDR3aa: CASSYGSGGEETQYF; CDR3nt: TGTGCCAGCAGTTATGGATCCGGGGGTGAGGAGACCCAGTACTTC
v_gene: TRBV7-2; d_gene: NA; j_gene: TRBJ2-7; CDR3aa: CASSLVGGGEQYF; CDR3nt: TGTGCCAGCAGCTTAGTTGGGGGTGGCGAGCAGTACTTC
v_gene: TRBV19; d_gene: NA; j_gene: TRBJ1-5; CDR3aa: CASSIDRWAKGFQPQHF; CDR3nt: TGTGCCAGTAGTATAGATCGGTGGGCCAAGGGGTTTCAGCCCCAGCATTTT